The subject of this entry is one TCR beta chain. As yet, its antigen is unknown. The data were obtained in a study of shared clonotypes between healthy human individuals. The study's findings and limits: For naive CD4 cells, roughly 5.5% of clonotypes were shared across a handful of donors.

Profiled with immunoSEQ multiplex PCR; TCRdb holds only in-frame clones, not every one. The table shows roughly 2.2 million clones, with 93% occurring only once. V was clipped by 5 bases and J by 7 bases, with 18 bases between them. The germline CDR1 and CDR2 sequences are MDHEN and SYDVKM. The CDR3 runs 15 residues. Each of the donors was a healthy adult who was HIV-negative and had not had a recent acute infection or vaccination. Into CD45RA+ naive and CD45RA-negative memory subsets, the CD4+ cells were split. Sequenced input: naive CD4+ T cells from PBMCs. The subset denotes: CD45RA+ positively selected. The receptor was isolated from a man aged 18 to 30 in good health. Some clones in this sample may be carry-over from other donors' samples. The rearrangement joins TRBV28 to TRBJ1-3, with D possibly being TRBD1 (5 bases). The CDR3 loop reads CASSGGRSSWNTIYF. DNA for the CDR3: TGTGCCAGCAGTGGGGGACGGAGCTCCTGGAACACCATATATTTT.